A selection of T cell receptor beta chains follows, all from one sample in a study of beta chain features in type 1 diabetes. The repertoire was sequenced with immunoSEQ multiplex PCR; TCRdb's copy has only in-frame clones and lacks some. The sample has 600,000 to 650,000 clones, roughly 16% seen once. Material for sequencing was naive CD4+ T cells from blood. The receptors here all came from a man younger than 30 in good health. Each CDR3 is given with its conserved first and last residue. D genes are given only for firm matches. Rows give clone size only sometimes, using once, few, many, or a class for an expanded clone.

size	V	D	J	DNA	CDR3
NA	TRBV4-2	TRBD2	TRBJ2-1	TGTGCCAGCAGCCAAGATCATGGCGGGAGTCCTAGTGAGCAGTTCTTC	CASSQDHGGSPSEQFF
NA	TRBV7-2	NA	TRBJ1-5	TGTGCCAGCAGCCCAAGGTGGGATCAGCCCCAGCATTTT	CASSPRWDQPQHF
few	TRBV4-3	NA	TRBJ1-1	TGCGCCAGCAGCCAGTCCTCCCAGGTGATTTCGTCTGAAGCTTTCTTT	CASSQSSQVISSEAFF
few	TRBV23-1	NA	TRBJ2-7	TGCGCCAGCAGTCCTAAAGGCGGCTCCTACGAGCAGTACTTC	CASSPKGGSYEQYF
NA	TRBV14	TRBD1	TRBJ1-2	TGTGCCAGCAGCCAAGAGACCCGACAGGGCGGCGATGGCTACACCTTC	CASSQETRQGGDGYTF
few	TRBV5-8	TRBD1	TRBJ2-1	TGTGCTCCCCACCGGGACAGGTTTCCCAATGAGCAGTTCTTC	CAPHRDRFPNEQFF
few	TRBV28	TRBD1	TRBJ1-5	TGTGCCAGCACCCGCAGGGGGATTCAGCCCCAGCATTTT	CASTRRGIQPQHF
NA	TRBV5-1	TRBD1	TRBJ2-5	TGCGCCAGCAGCCCTGGGACAGGGATGCGCGAGACCCAGTACTTC	CASSPGTGMRETQYF
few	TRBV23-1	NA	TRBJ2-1	TGCGCCAGCAGTCAACGGCCTACAAAAGCTACCTACAATGAGCAGTTCTTC	CASSQRPTKATYNEQFF
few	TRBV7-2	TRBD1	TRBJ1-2	TGTGCCAGCAGCTTAGTTGACAGGGGAAACTATGGCTACACCTTC	CASSLVDRGNYGYTF
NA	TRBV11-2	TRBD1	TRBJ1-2	TGTGCCAGCAGCCCGGGACAGGGAACATATGGCTACACCTTC	CASSPGQGTYGYTF
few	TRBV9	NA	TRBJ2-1	TGTGCCAGCAGCGCCGGGAACAATGAGCAGTTCTTC	CASSAGNNEQFF
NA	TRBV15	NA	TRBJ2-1	TGTGCCACCAGCAGAGGACAGGTAGGCGTCGATGAGCAGTTCTTC	CATSRGQVGVDEQFF
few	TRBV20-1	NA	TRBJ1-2	TGCAGTGCTAGAGCGTTCCGTGGCTACACCTTC	CSARAFRGYTF
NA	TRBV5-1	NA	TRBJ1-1	TGCGCCAGCAGCTTAGGAGGGGGCACTGAAGCTTTCTTT	CASSLGGGTEAFF
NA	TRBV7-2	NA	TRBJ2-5	TGTGCCAGCAGCTTCAGGGGCGGGGCTCAAGAGACCCAGTACTTC	CASSFRGGAQETQYF
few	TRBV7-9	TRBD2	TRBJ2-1	TGTGCCAGCAGCTCGGGACTAGCGGTAACCTACAATGAGCAGTTCTTC	CASSSGLAVTYNEQFF
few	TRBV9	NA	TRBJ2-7	TGTGCCAGCAGCGCCGGACCGAACTCCTACGAGCAGTACTTC	CASSAGPNSYEQYF
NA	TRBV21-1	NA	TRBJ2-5	TGTGCCAGCAGCAAGTGGACAGGGCCCAAGAACTCCCAGGAGACCCAGTACTTC	CASSKWTGPKNSQETQYF
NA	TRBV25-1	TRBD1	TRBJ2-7	TGTGCCAGCAGTGACCTAAGACAGGGGCCCTTTGACGAGCAGTACTTC	CASSDLRQGPFDEQYF
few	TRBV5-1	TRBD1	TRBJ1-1	TGCGCCAGCAGCTCGCCCCCCGGGACAGGGCGGTGGGACACTGAAGCTTTCTTT	CASSSPPGTGRWDTEAFF
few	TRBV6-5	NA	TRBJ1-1	TGTGCCAGCAGTTACCCCATCAGGAGTACTGAAGCTTTCTTT	CASSYPIRSTEAFF
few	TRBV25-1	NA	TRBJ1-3	TGTGCCAGCAGTGAATCTGGGGCAGGGTGGGGAAACACCATATATTTT	CASSESGAGWGNTIYF